This section outlines one T cell receptor beta chain sequence together with its context. Its target is not known. The PCR had 60 Vbeta and 13 Jbeta primers. TCRdb's table, derived via immunoSEQ multiplex PCR, lists solely in-frame clones and lacks some. Here the sample spans 150,000 to 200,000 clones, approximately 86% being singletons. The data stem from a study of cytomegalovirus exposure and HLA in healthy donors. Study-level findings and limits: TCR beta chains associated with HLA were, in a later analysis, more clonally expanded than equally common others.

The receptor comes from a woman aged 18-29 years in good health and CMV-seronegative. Specimen: PBMCs.

CDR3 DNA: TGTGCCTGGAGTACGGCGGGAGGGGGCCAAGAGACCCAGTACTTC. This translates into CAWSTAGGGQETQYF. The chain carries TRBV30 and TRBJ2-5, with 9 nucleotides matching TRBD2. V trimming: 2 bases; J trimming: 1 base; junction bases outside the gene matches: 5. This CDR3 contains 15 residues. Per germline, CDR1 GTSNPN and CDR2 SVGIG (reference sequence). Drawing the rest from reference TRBV30 and TRBJ2-5, the complete variable domain is SQTIHQWPATLVQPVGSPLSLECTVEGTSNPNLYWYRQAAGRGLQLLFYSVGIGQISSEVPQNLSASRPQDRQFILSSKKLLLSDSGFYLCAWSTAGGGQETQYFGPGTRLLVL.